Included here is one T cell receptor (beta chain) sequence, with context. Its antigen is not identified. Researchers built TCR beta cDNA using 5'RACE template switching with UMIs. After re-calling the 5' RACE reads, TCRdb lists one entry per CDR3 protein, DNA absent. The sample table sets out about 150,000 distinct CDR3 sequences. This sample was included in a study of T cells expressing NK-cell markers. On the study more broadly: In sorted CD3+CD56+NKG2C+, CD3+CD56+NKG2C- and CD3+CD56-NKG2C+ T cells, TCR beta repertoires were obtained.

Germline V gene data show CDR1 as SEHNR and CDR2 as FQNEAQ (reference sequence). The CDR3 covers 12 residues. Overall study findings and caveats: Among four donors, these clonotypes also ranked first in the CD3+CD56-NKG2C+ fraction.

The sequenced sample was blood T cells: a sorted CD56 or NKG2C T cell subset, CD4+ or CD8+ T cells, or bulk PBMC T cells (not recorded which). The V call is TRBV7-9, the J call TRBJ1-1. The sequence was collected from a woman in her 50s in good health. This CDR3 reads CASSSWNTEAFF.